Listed here are 16 T cell receptor beta chains from one sample, sequenced in a study of CD4+ T cells in melanoma. Assay used: immunoSEQ multiplex PCR; TCRdb lists only in-frame clones, some missing. This sample has about 10,000 clones, with about 78% found just once. The sample taken for sequencing was tumor tissue. These receptors all come from a human donor with melanoma.

This chain uses TRBV18 with TRBJ1-1, with D tentatively TRBD1 (6 bases). Deletions cut 6 bases from V and 5 bases from J, with 22 bases between. This CDR3 contains 16 residues. In germline, CDR1 is KGHSH, CDR2 LQKENI. CDR3 loop: CASSWKEQGTGTEAFF. DNA for the CDR3: TGTGCCAGCTCGTGGAAAGAACAGGGAACGGGGACTGAAGCTTTCTTT.

For this clone: A junction boundary mismatches the germline segment, possibly from a read error. Here the CDR3 reads CASSIVAGSRNTIYF. CDR3 coding DNA: TGTGCCAGTAGTATAGTAGCCGGCTCTCGAAACACCATATATTTT. The chain links TRBV19 to TRBJ1-3; D is undetermined. The CDR3 runs to 15 residues. In germline, CDR1 is LNHDA, CDR2 SQIVND (reference sequence).

The chain uses TRBV7-2 and TRBJ2-1, with D tentatively TRBD2 (6 bases). From germline, CDR1 is SGHTA and CDR2 FQGNSA. This CDR3 has 13 residues. V gave up 1 base and J gave up 6 bases, with 7 bases separating them. For the CDR3, the DNA is TGTGCCAGCAGCTTAGTGGGGGGCAATGAGCAGTTCTTC. It translates to CASSLVGGNEQFF.

In DNA, the CDR3 is TGCGCCAGCAGCTCCCGGGACAGGGGTAATGAAAAACTGTTTTTT. As protein: CASSSRDRGNEKLFF. The chain joins TRBV5-1 to TRBJ1-4, with 10 bases lining up with TRBD1. Germline V gives CDR1 SGHRS, CDR2 YFSETQ. CDR3 length equals 15 residues. V lost 3 bases, J lost 4 bases, and 3 bases stayed unmatched.

This chain joins TRBV2 and TRBJ1-1, with unresolved D. The CDR3 is 13 amino acids. From germline, CDR1 is SNHLY and CDR2 FYNNEI. Trimming left V 6 bases short and J 4 bases short, with 12 bases between. CDR3 sequence reads: CASRRGLSTEAFF. The CDR3 nucleotides read TGTGCCAGCAGGAGAGGGTTATCCACTGAAGCTTTCTTT.

This clone was observed a handful of times. CDR3 sequence (DNA): TGTGCCAGCTCACCGGGCATGGCTGTGGCTTTCTTT. Translated: CASSPGMAVAFF. The chain recombines TRBV18 with TRBJ1-1; D gene unclear. The CDR3 runs 12 residues. Germline V lookup: CDR1 KGHSH, CDR2 LQKENI. V lost 3 bases and J lost 11, with 13 bases in between. Supplemented by reference TRBV18 and TRBJ1-1, the full variable domain reads NAGVMQNPRHLVRRRGQEARLRCSPMKGHSHVYWYRQLPEEGLKFMVYLQKENIIDESGMPKERFSAEFPKEGPSILRIQQVVRGDSAAYFCASSPGMAVAFFGQGTRLTVV.

The chain links TRBV27 to TRBJ1-1; D is unclear. Germline V CDR1 and CDR2: MNHEY, SMNVEV (reference sequence). V lost 3 bases, J lost 1 base, and 9 bases lay in between. This CDR3 region has 14 residues. The CDR3 here is CASSLSLANTEAFF. The DNA of the CDR3 is TGTGCCAGCAGTTTGTCCCTAGCGAACACTGAAGCTTTCTTT.

This clone has more than one count but fewer than ten. This sequence joins TRBV7-9 and TRBJ2-1; TRBD1 matches at 7 bases. The CDR3 consists of 13 residues. V shed 5 bases, J shed 10 bases, and the junction held 8 bases outside the gene matches. Germline V gene lookup returns CDR1 SEHNR and CDR2 FQNEAQ (reference sequence). DNA for the CDR3: TGTGCCAGCAGCATTGGACAGGTTGGCGAGCAGTTCTTC. This codes for CASSIGQVGEQFF.

The chain links TRBV11-2 to TRBJ1-4; D perhaps matches TRBD1 (5 bases). V lost 4 bases to trimming and J lost 3 bases, with 12 bases between them. The CDR3 covers 15 residues. The germline gives CDR1 SGHAT, CDR2 FQNNGV. The CDR3 loop is CASSSRGRANEKLFF. The CDR3 nucleotides are TGTGCCAGCAGCTCCCGGGGGAGGGCTAATGAAAAACTGTTTTTT. Full variable domain (rest looked up from reference TRBV11-2 and TRBJ1-4): EAGVAQSPRYKIIEKRQSVAFWCNPISGHATLYWYQQILGQGPKLLIQFQNNGVVDDSQLPKDRFSAERLKGVDSTLKIQPAKLEDSAVYLCASSSRGRANEKLFFGSGTQLSVL.

The chain links TRBV7-2 to TRBJ1-2, with D unresolved. CDR1 is SGHTA, CDR2 FQGNSA, per germline. The CDR3 runs 13 residues. V was pared by 5 bases and J by 8 bases, with 15 bases between. CDR3 in DNA: TGTGCCAGCAGCCGCGGACGAGGAGAGGGCTACACCTTC. As protein: CASSRGRGEGYTF.

This clone was counted a few times. V is TRBV7-2 and J is TRBJ1-5; the D is unclear. V was pared by 5 bases and J by 5 bases, with 7 bases between. Per the germline V gene, CDR1 is SGHTA and CDR2 is FQGNSA. This CDR3 spans 12 amino acids. The CDR3 DNA follows: TGTGCCAGCAGCCCAGTAGATCAGCCCCAGCATTTT. This sequence encodes CASSPVDQPQHF.

The chain joins TRBV6-6 to TRBJ2-7, with D perhaps matching TRBD1 or TRBD2 (5 bases each). The V end lost 8 bases, the J end lost 7 bases, and 18 bases lay between the germline ends. The CDR3 is 13 residues long. CDR1 and CDR2 (germline): MNHNY, SVGAGI (reference sequence). CDR3 sequence: CASGAGSPGEQYF. The DNA of the CDR3 is TGTGCCAGCGGGGCAGGGAGTCCGGGTGAGCAGTACTTC.

This clone was observed a handful of times. No DNA is shown, since the ends of the CDR3 on it are uncertain; the CDR3 is the one TCRdb lists. V is TRBV19 and J is TRBJ2-2. CDR1 is LNHDA, CDR2 SQIVND, per germline (reference sequence). The CDR3 spans 15 residues, counting both ends. CDR3: CASSISTSGVGELFF.

There are a few counts of this clone. This chain connects TRBV2 to TRBJ1-2, with D perhaps matching TRBD1 (5 bases). Germline V CDR1 and CDR2: SNHLY, FYNNEI. This CDR3 region has 13 residues. V lost 5 bases to trimming and J lost 5 bases, with 12 bases between them. The CDR3 region has the DNA TGTGCCAGCAGTAGGGGAGACCCGTATGGCTACACCTTC. This encodes CASSRGDPYGYTF.

V and J are TRBV5-1 and TRBJ1-2, with TRBD1 as a possible D gene (6 bases). There are 13 residues in the CDR3. The germline gives CDR1 SGHRS, CDR2 YFSETQ. Trimming took 2 bases from V and 8 from J, leaving 13 bases between them. CDR3 in amino acids: CASSFTGREGYTF. In DNA form, the CDR3 reads TGCGCCAGCAGCTTCACAGGGAGGGAGGGCTACACCTTC.

The chain employs TRBV6-1 and TRBJ2-2; possible D gene TRBD1, 6 bases. Germline values: CDR1 MNHNS, CDR2 SASEGT. V gave up 4 bases and J gave up 3 bases, with 12 bases separating them. This CDR3 contains 15 residues. The CDR3 bases are TGTGCCAGCAGTGTCCGGACAGCTGACACCGGGGAGCTGTTTTTT. Translated, it gives CASSVRTADTGELFF.